The clone carrying this T cell receptor (beta chain) was picked up many times. 5'RACE with 10-nucleotide random UMIs generated the cDNA. MiXCR was run by TCRdb on the 5' RACE reads, yielding one entry per CDR3 protein. The sample carries about 44,000 distinct CDR3 sequences, 20% to 25% recorded once. This CDR3 spans 13 amino acids. Germline lookup yields CDR1 SGHDT and CDR2 YYEEEE. The germline V and J ends were trimmed by 7 bases and 2 bases, with 13 bases remaining between them. This record belongs to a study of neurological immune-mediated disorders. Stated time point: technical triplicate 3. Unsorted libraries came from 2 million PBMCs stored at -80 °C.

The sequenced material came from PBMCs. This sequence was found in a man between 60 and 75 years old with HTLV-1-associated myelopathy (HAM/TSP). The chain carries TRBV5-6 and TRBJ2-7, with a possible D match to TRBD2 (6 bases). The CDR3 DNA follows: TGTGCCAGCGGCAAAGGGGAGGCCTACGAGCAGTACTTC. Protein product: CASGKGEAYEQYF.